Listed below are T cell receptor beta chains from one sample, sequenced in a study of T-cell memory formation after mild COVID-19. Each CDR3 protein is one row after TCRdb ran MiXCR on the 5' RACE reads. Of roughly 310,000 distinct CDR3 sequences listed, roughly 15% were seen once; the top ten hold 22%. Sequenced input: PBMCs or a T cell subset sorted from them (not recorded which). The receptors originated from a young man who had mild COVID-19 (a few samples of this study predate the infection). Cell type and time point are not known. Each CDR3 is given with its conserved first and last residue.

V gene: TRBV10-2; J gene: TRBJ2-5; CDR3 protein: CASSESELAGDGQETQYF
V gene: TRBV7-2; J gene: TRBJ2-7; CDR3 protein: CASSANAGDYEQYF
V gene: TRBV5-1; J gene: TRBJ2-1; CDR3 protein: CASSLAGAGPNNEQFF
V gene: TRBV2; J gene: TRBJ2-5; CDR3 protein: CAVRTVAETQYF
V gene: TRBV29-1; J gene: TRBJ1-2; CDR3 protein: CSVESGSQEGYTF
V gene: TRBV12-3/TRBV12-4; J gene: TRBJ2-3; CDR3 protein: CASSLRRRTPTDTQYF
V gene: TRBV5-8; J gene: TRBJ1-2; CDR3 protein: CASSLQYGQLYGYTF
V gene: TRBV3-1; J gene: TRBJ2-1; CDR3 protein: CASSPLPSSYNEQFF
V gene: TRBV18; J gene: TRBJ1-5; CDR3 protein: CASSLYGSDQPQHF
V gene: TRBV12-3/TRBV12-4; J gene: TRBJ2-3; CDR3 protein: CASSQSPGQGHSGGTDTQYF
V gene: TRBV5-6; J gene: TRBJ1-2; CDR3 protein: CASSSPGQGAGGYTF
V gene: TRBV20-1; J gene: TRBJ1-2; CDR3 protein: CSARSRGGYGYTF
V gene: TRBV4-3; J gene: TRBJ2-4; CDR3 protein: CASSTRGQGESHPKNIQYF
V gene: TRBV6-1; J gene: TRBJ1-5; CDR3 protein: CASSDWGYSNQPQHF
V gene: TRBV7-8; J gene: TRBJ2-5; CDR3 protein: CASRPTGGWETQYF
V gene: TRBV20-1; J gene: TRBJ1-1; CDR3 protein: CSASLIMNTEAFF
V gene: TRBV5-1; J gene: TRBJ2-7; CDR3 protein: CASSLGTVDSYEQYF
V gene: TRBV20-1; J gene: TRBJ2-1; CDR3 protein: CSASRTSGAGEQFF
V gene: TRBV7-6; J gene: TRBJ1-1; CDR3 protein: CASSLAVPEAFF
V gene: TRBV4-1; J gene: TRBJ2-3; CDR3 protein: CASSQAGLRWYF
V gene: TRBV12-3/TRBV12-4; J gene: TRBJ1-5; CDR3 protein: CASSLGSLIHQPQHF
V gene: TRBV18; J gene: TRBJ1-4; CDR3 protein: CASSPGVKNEKLFF
V gene: TRBV27; J gene: TRBJ2-1; CDR3 protein: CASSLSSTYNEQFF
V gene: TRBV20-1; J gene: TRBJ2-3; CDR3 protein: CSPRDKTDYTQYF
V gene: TRBV5-8; J gene: TRBJ2-3; CDR3 protein: CASSLMDTQYF
V gene: TRBV11-3; J gene: TRBJ2-7; CDR3 protein: CASSSSGVGGYEQYF
V gene: TRBV7-9; J gene: TRBJ1-1; CDR3 protein: CASSLRPLNTEAFF
V gene: TRBV5-1; J gene: TRBJ2-5; CDR3 protein: CASSLSRGAQETQYF
V gene: TRBV4-3; J gene: TRBJ2-5; CDR3 protein: CASSQEPSGGYGETQYF
V gene: TRBV12-3/TRBV12-4; J gene: TRBJ2-2; CDR3 protein: CASRLYTGELFF
V gene: TRBV12-3/TRBV12-4; J gene: TRBJ2-5; CDR3 protein: CASRLGETQYF
V gene: TRBV12-5; J gene: TRBJ2-3; CDR3 protein: CASGSSGQGYTDTQYF
V gene: TRBV10-3; J gene: TRBJ1-2; CDR3 protein: CAISRTQGSLYGYTF
V gene: TRBV18; J gene: TRBJ1-1; CDR3 protein: CASWLDLNTEAFF
V gene: TRBV20-1; J gene: TRBJ2-1; CDR3 protein: CSAAPGQGYEQFF
V gene: TRBV7-8; J gene: TRBJ2-1; CDR3 protein: CASSVYAGQGHNEQFF
V gene: TRBV5-1; J gene: TRBJ1-2; CDR3 protein: CASTRQGAYGYTF
V gene: TRBV7-2; J gene: TRBJ1-1; CDR3 protein: CASSLATGNTEAFF
V gene: TRBV29-1; J gene: TRBJ2-1; CDR3 protein: CSVVQGASGEQFF
V gene: TRBV7-6; J gene: TRBJ1-2; CDR3 protein: CASSSLRSEYGYTF
V gene: TRBV20-1; J gene: TRBJ1-5; CDR3 protein: CSARTGVQPQHF
V gene: TRBV2; J gene: TRBJ2-7; CDR3 protein: CASSTHSYEQYF
V gene: TRBV9; J gene: TRBJ2-1; CDR3 protein: CASSVARRTSYNEQFF
V gene: TRBV2; J gene: TRBJ1-1; CDR3 protein: CASSEEVGYTEAFF
V gene: TRBV29-1; J gene: TRBJ1-2; CDR3 protein: CSVSTGSPYGYTF
V gene: TRBV20-1; J gene: TRBJ1-3; CDR3 protein: CSASSLENTIYF
V gene: TRBV18; J gene: TRBJ1-1; CDR3 protein: CASSPRGTGGTEAFF
V gene: TRBV5-1; J gene: TRBJ2-6; CDR3 protein: CASSLGDTSGANVLTF
V gene: TRBV7-3; J gene: TRBJ2-3; CDR3 protein: CASSPTGTGINTQYF
V gene: TRBV6-1; J gene: TRBJ2-1; CDR3 protein: CASSRPGPRNEQFF
V gene: TRBV7-9; J gene: TRBJ1-4; CDR3 protein: CASGQGRTNEKLFF
V gene: TRBV4-2; J gene: TRBJ1-5; CDR3 protein: CASSQDEGFNQPQHF
V gene: TRBV12-3/TRBV12-4; J gene: TRBJ1-5; CDR3 protein: CASTQQGVGNQPQHF
V gene: TRBV5-6; J gene: TRBJ1-3; CDR3 protein: CASSKSPFRAASSGNTIYF